Below, 26 T cell receptor beta chains from the same sample are listed, as sequenced in a study of CD8 T cells in Susac syndrome. The authors reverse transcribed roughly 0.5 to 1 ug RNA with random hexamers. Each CDR3 protein gets one entry after TCRdb re-called the immunoSEQ multiplex PCR reads with MiXCR. The table has roughly 140,000 distinct CDR3 sequences, 95% seen once. Material for sequencing was CD4+ T cells from PBMCs. All receptors come from a human donor with Susac syndrome.

The chain carries TRBV20-1 and TRBJ1-3; D gene unclear. The V gene lost 6 bases and the J gene lost 2 bases, with 5 bases spanning the gap. The CDR3 length is 11 residues. Germline loops: CDR1 DFQATT, CDR2 SNEGSKA (reference sequence). CDR3 amino acids: CSATPGNTIYF. The DNA of the CDR3 is TGCAGTGCCACCCCTGGAAACACCATATATTTT.

V and J are TRBV5-1 and TRBJ2-5; 10 bases fit TRBD1. The CDR3 covers 14 residues. The germline gives CDR1 SGHRS, CDR2 YFSETQ. J lost 6 bases, V lost 4 bases, and 6 bases had no gene match. CDR3 loop: CASSPGQGRQTQYF. CDR3 DNA: TGCGCCAGCAGCCCGGGACAGGGGAGGCAGACCCAGTACTTC.

The chain has TRBV29-1 and TRBJ1-2; D possibly corresponds to TRBD1 (5 bases). Between the trimmed V and J ends, which lost 5 bases and 10 bases, there was a span of 14 bases. Per germline, CDR1 SQVTM and CDR2 ANQGSEA. The CDR3 is 11 residues long. CDR3 protein: CSVSTGPHYTF. CDR3 bases: TGCAGCGTTAGTACAGGTCCTCACTACACCTTC.

This rearrangement joins TRBV4-2 to TRBJ2-1; D is undetermined. Germline CDR1 reads LGHNA; CDR2 reads YNFKEQ. CDR3 length: 14 residues. Trimming left V 0 bases short and J 5 bases short, with 8 bases between. In DNA, the CDR3 is TGTGCCAGCAGCCAAGAACTGGCTAACAATGAGCAGTTCTTC. It specifies CASSQELANNEQFF.

This chain connects TRBV20-1 to TRBJ2-7, with 9 bases identical to TRBD2. Trimming cost V 3 bases and J 3 bases; bases outside gene matches: 12. The CDR3 covers 16 residues. Looked up from germline, CDR1 is DFQATT and CDR2 is SNEGSKA (reference sequence). CDR3 sequence: CSASRAAGGKDYEQYF. CDR3 bases: TGCAGTGCTAGCCGCGCGGCGGGGGGGAAGGACTACGAGCAGTACTTC.

DNA for the CDR3: TGTGCCAGCAGCCCTATCTCTGTGGGGCCCGAGCAGTACTTC. Translated, it gives CASSPISVGPEQYF. The chain carries TRBV13 and TRBJ2-7, with a possible D match to TRBD1 (5 bases). V was cut by 5 bases and J by 6 bases, with 17 bases left in between. Per the germline V gene, CDR1 is PRHDT and CDR2 is FYEKMQ (reference sequence). This CDR3 region has 14 residues.

The J gene is TRBJ1-5, the V gene TRBV12-3 or TRBV12-4; D unresolved. V was clipped by 6 bases and J by 2 bases, with 14 bases between them. The CDR3 loop spans 15 amino acids. For the CDR3, the DNA is TGTGCCAGCAGGCTCTCGGCAAACGGCAATCAGCCCCAGCATTTT. The encoded protein is CASRLSANGNQPQHF.

This clonotype appeared once. CDR3 loop: CASSERGYNSPLHF. In nucleotides, the CDR3 is TGTGCCAGCAGTGAGAGGGGGTATAATTCACCCCTCCACTTT. V and J are TRBV2 and TRBJ1-6; tentative D call: TRBD1 (6 bases). The V gene's germline CDR1 is SNHLY and CDR2 FYNNEI. Trimming took off 3 bases at V and 4 bases at J, with 7 bases between the two ends. The CDR3 loop spans 14 amino acids.

The V and J genes are TRBV20-1 and TRBJ2-4; 7 nucleotides agree with TRBD1. The CDR3 consists of 14 residues. Germline V lookup: CDR1 DFQATT, CDR2 SNEGSKA (reference sequence). The J segment lost 7 bases and the V segment lost 0 bases, leaving 6 bases of the junction unmatched. CDR3 region: CSAREDRAVNIQYF. The CDR3 DNA is TGCAGTGCTAGAGAAGACAGGGCGGTTAACATTCAGTACTTC.

The rearrangement joins TRBV20-1 to TRBJ2-1, with 7 nucleotides matching TRBD2. The CDR3 totals 13 residues. Trimming at V came to 8 bases and at J to 4 bases, leaving 8 bases not matched to a gene. The V gene's germline CDR1 is DFQATT and CDR2 SNEGSKA (reference sequence). The CDR3 sequence: CSQPAGSYNEQFF. CDR3 nucleotides: TGCAGTCAGCCAGCGGGGTCTTACAATGAGCAGTTCTTC.

V usage is TRBV3-1 and J usage is TRBJ2-2; tentatively, D is TRBD1 (6 bases). CDR3 length: 15 residues. Germline values: CDR1 LGHDT, CDR2 YNNKEL (reference sequence). Between the trimmed V and J ends, which lost 4 bases and 5 bases, there was a span of 14 bases. The CDR3 sequence is CASSRLGQKTGELFF. The CDR3 nucleotides read TGTGCCAGCAGCCGTTTGGGACAAAAAACCGGGGAGCTGTTTTTT.

This chain uses TRBV18 with TRBJ1-1; tentatively, D is TRBD1 (5 bases). Trimming took off 6 bases at V and 2 bases at J, with 16 bases between the two ends. This CDR3 spans 15 amino acids. Germline CDR1 reads KGHSH; CDR2 reads LQKENI. As DNA, the CDR3 is TGTGCCAGCTCCCCCAGTGATGGGGGAAACACTGAAGCTTTCTTT. Amino acid sequence: CASSPSDGGNTEAFF.

Remarks on this clonotype: It is unclear where the CDR3 begins or ends on the DNA, so no DNA is shown, and the CDR3 is as TCRdb lists it. V and J are TRBV6-2 or TRBV6-3 and TRBJ1-5. Termini included, the CDR3 measures 13 amino acids. Germline V gene data show CDR1 as MNHEY and CDR2 as SVGEGT. The CDR3 loop is CASSSSRVLPQHF.

The chain couples TRBV20-1 to TRBJ2-7, with a tentative D call TRBD1 (6 bases). CDR3 length: 13 residues. Germline CDR1 is DFQATT and CDR2 is SNEGSKA (reference sequence). V was clipped by 6 bases and J by 5 bases, with 17 bases between them. The CDR3 spells CSANRDNRNEQYF. CDR3 in DNA: TGCAGTGCCAACCGGGACAATAGGAACGAGCAGTACTTC.

The chain links TRBV7-8 to TRBJ2-1, with 12 bases aligning to TRBD2. Per the germline V gene, CDR1 is SGHVS and CDR2 is FQNEAQ. CDR3 length: 17 residues. Unmatched junction bases numbered 12, after V lost 5 bases and J lost 7 bases. DNA of the CDR3: TGTGCCAGCAGCCCCATACCCACTAGCGGGGGGCGTAATGAGCAGTTCTTC. Translated: CASSPIPTSGGRNEQFF. The full variable domain, completed using reference TRBV7-8 and TRBJ2-1, is GAGVSQSPRYKVAKRGQDVALRCDPISGHVSLFWYQQALGQGPEFLTYFQNEAQLDKSGLPSDRFFAERPEGSVSTLKIQRTQQEDSAVYLCASSPIPTSGGRNEQFFGPGTRLTVL.

The chain couples TRBV5-6 to TRBJ2-5; D possibly corresponds to TRBD2 (6 bases). The V and J ends lost 4 bases and 1 base respectively, with 11 bases between them. The CDR3 is 14 residues long. Germline V gene lookup returns CDR1 SGHDT and CDR2 YYEEEE. The chain's CDR3 is CASSGGTIQETQYF. In DNA, the CDR3 is TGTGCCAGCAGCGGAGGGACCATCCAAGAGACCCAGTACTTC.

The gene calls are TRBV4-1 and TRBJ2-4; no definite D call. Germline lookup yields CDR1 MGHRA and CDR2 YSYEKL. Trimming cost V 6 bases and J 1 base, with 7 bases left between them. The CDR3 has 13 residues. The CDR3 region has the DNA TGCGCCAGCAGGGGTTTGGCCAAAAACATTCAGTACTTC. Translated, it gives CASRGLAKNIQYF.

The rearrangement joins TRBV12-3 or TRBV12-4 to TRBJ1-1; no reliable D call. The CDR3 sequence is 13 residues long. V lost 2 bases, J lost 5 bases, and 9 bases lay in between. CDR3 coding DNA: TGTGCCAGCAGTTTAATCGCGGGTACTGAAGCTTTCTTT. It yields the protein CASSLIAGTEAFF.

The chain couples TRBV20-1 to TRBJ1-2, with 7 bases lining up with TRBD1. CDR1 is DFQATT and CDR2 is SNEGSKA in the germline V gene (reference sequence). With 2 bases clipped from V and 6 bases from J, the junction kept 6 bases outside the gene matches. This CDR3 spans 13 amino acids. CDR3 bases: TGCAGTGCTAGATACAGGGGTAGCGATGGCTACACCTTC. Its protein is CSARYRGSDGYTF.

V usage is TRBV29-1 and J usage is TRBJ2-2, with D uncertain. Trimming removed 4 bases from V and 6 bases from J, with 6 bases in between. Germline V lookup: CDR1 SQVTM, CDR2 ANQGSEA. This CDR3 spans 11 amino acids. CDR3 sequence reads: CSVAGPGELFF. The CDR3 coding sequence is TGCAGCGTTGCGGGTCCCGGGGAGCTGTTTTTT.

This clonotype was recorded only once. This sequence joins TRBV18 and TRBJ2-6; unclear D gene. The V end lost 6 bases, the J end lost 0 bases, and 9 bases lay between the germline ends. CDR1 KGHSH and CDR2 LQKENI come from the germline V gene. This CDR3 is 15 amino acids long. CDR3 residues: CASSPSVSGANVLTF. The CDR3 region has the DNA TGTGCCAGCTCGCCTTCTGTCTCTGGGGCCAACGTCCTGACTTTC.

There are a few counts of this clonotype. V gene TRBV7-8 combines with J gene TRBJ1-5, with D perhaps matching TRBD1 (5 bases). Germline loops: CDR1 SGHVS, CDR2 FQNEAQ. With 0 bases removed from V and 9 bases from J, the gap between germline ends came to 18 bases. The CDR3 contains 16 residues. Here the CDR3 DNA reads TGTGCCAGCAGCTTAGCGCAGGGAAGGAACCTCTTGCCCCAGCATTTT. This encodes CASSLAQGRNLLPQHF.

The chain couples TRBV2 to TRBJ2-7; D might be TRBD2 (6 bases). The CDR3 runs to 14 residues. Trimming pared 8 bases from V and 6 bases from J, leaving 20 bases between. The V gene's germline CDR1 is SNHLY and CDR2 FYNNEI. CDR3 in amino acids: CASGGGSSSSEQYF. The CDR3 DNA reads as TGTGCCAGCGGGGGAGGCTCGAGTTCGAGCGAGCAGTACTTC.

In DNA, the CDR3 is TGTGCCAGCAGCCTCGAAGCCCATTATGGCTACACCTTC. Translated: CASSLEAHYGYTF. This chain joins TRBV6-1 and TRBJ1-2; D not resolved. This CDR3 has 13 amino acids. The germline CDR1 and CDR2 sequences are MNHNS and SASEGT. The V and J ends lost 6 bases and 5 bases respectively, with 13 bases between them.

J is TRBJ2-5 and V is TRBV20-1; D is perhaps TRBD2 (7 bases). V was pared by 4 bases and J by 5 bases, with 11 bases between. The germline gives CDR1 DFQATT, CDR2 SNEGSKA (reference sequence). The CDR3 is 12 residues long. In DNA form, the CDR3 reads TGCAGTGCTAATCGGGGGGCGGAGACCCAGTACTTC. Its translation: CSANRGAETQYF.

The chain recombines TRBV2 with TRBJ2-2; 8 nucleotides match TRBD1. The V gene's germline CDR1 is SNHLY and CDR2 FYNNEI. The CDR3 is 15 amino acids. V shed 6 bases and J 1 base; nucleotides not matched to a gene: 4. CDR3 residues: CASSRTGLNTGELFF. The DNA of the CDR3 is TGTGCCAGCAGCCGGACAGGGCTGAACACCGGGGAGCTGTTTTTT.